This T cell receptor beta chain was sequenced in a study of beta chain features in type 1 diabetes. Study-wide results and caveats: For patients and controls alike, PCR might favor shorter templates to the same degree.

This clone showed up just a few times. Its matching antigen is unknown. Expressed TCRB transcripts were sequenced after all isolated RNA was converted to cDNA. Sequencing was performed with immunoSEQ multiplex PCR; in TCRdb, only in-frame clones are kept and a portion is missing. The profile shows under 250,000 clones, 14% of them singletons. Sequencing input: naive CD4+ T cells from blood. The sequence was obtained from a middle-aged woman in good health.

This chain's CDR3 is CASRQRGGIISTDTQYF. CDR3 coding DNA: TGTGCCAGCAGACAGCGGGGGGGCATTATTAGCACAGATACGCAGTATTTT. The chain combines TRBV27 with TRBJ2-3; 10 bases agree with TRBD2. Germline V CDR1 and CDR2: MNHEY, SMNVEV (reference sequence). V gave up 6 bases and J gave up 0 bases; unmatched junction bases: 9. The CDR3 runs 17 residues.